The entry below gives a single T cell receptor beta chain sequence along with its context. Its target is unknown. This sample was taken from a study of Ad26.COV2.S vaccination and SARS-CoV-2 variants. Treatment indicated: roughly 20 received Ad26.COV2.S at low or high dose, single or two shots; 5 received placebo; per-sample allocation not given. Following the first vaccine or placebo injection, samples were taken on day 63. Study findings and constraints: The analyses of TCR breadth and depth may have understated the size of total T cell responses.

Sequencing used immunoSEQ multiplex PCR; TCRdb keeps in-frame clones, though not all of them. The table lists more than 400,000 clones, 80% to 95% of them singletons. The TCR comes from a person between 18 and 65 years old who received the Ad26.COV2.S COVID-19 vaccine or a placebo. The material was peripheral blood, obtained in a trial of Ad26.COV2.S vaccine versus placebo.

CDR3: CASSPSAGGDTQYF. Written as DNA, the CDR3 is TGTGCCAGCAGCCCCAGCGCGGGAGGCGATACGCAGTATTTT. The chain is built from TRBV9 and TRBJ2-3, with 8 bases that match TRBD2. J gave up 6 bases and V 4 bases, and 7 bases lay outside the gene matches. This CDR3 comprises 14 residues. Germline V gives CDR1 SGDLS, CDR2 YYNGEE.